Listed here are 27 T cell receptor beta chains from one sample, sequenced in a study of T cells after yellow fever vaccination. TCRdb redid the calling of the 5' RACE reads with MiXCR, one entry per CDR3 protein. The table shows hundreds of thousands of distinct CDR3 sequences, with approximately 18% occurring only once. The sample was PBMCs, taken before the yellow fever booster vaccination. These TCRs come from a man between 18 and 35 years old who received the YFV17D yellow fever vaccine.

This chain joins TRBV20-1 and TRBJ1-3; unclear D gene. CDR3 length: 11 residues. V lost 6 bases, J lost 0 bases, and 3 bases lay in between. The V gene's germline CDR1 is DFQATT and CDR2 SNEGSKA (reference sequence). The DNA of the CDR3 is TGCAGTGCCATCTCTGGAAACACCATATATTTT. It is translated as CSAISGNTIYF.

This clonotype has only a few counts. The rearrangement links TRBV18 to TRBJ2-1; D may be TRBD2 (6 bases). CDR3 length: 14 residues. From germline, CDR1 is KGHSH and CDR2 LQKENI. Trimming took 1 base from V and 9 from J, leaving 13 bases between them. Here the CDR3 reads CASSPRRVGAEQFF. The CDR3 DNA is TGTGCCAGCTCACCACGGAGGGTCGGGGCTGAGCAGTTCTTC. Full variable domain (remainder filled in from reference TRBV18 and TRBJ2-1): NAGVMQNPRHLVRRRGQEARLRCSPMKGHSHVYWYRQLPEEGLKFMVYLQKENIIDESGMPKERFSAEFPKEGPSILRIQQVVRGDSAAYFCASSPRRVGAEQFFGPGTRLTVL.

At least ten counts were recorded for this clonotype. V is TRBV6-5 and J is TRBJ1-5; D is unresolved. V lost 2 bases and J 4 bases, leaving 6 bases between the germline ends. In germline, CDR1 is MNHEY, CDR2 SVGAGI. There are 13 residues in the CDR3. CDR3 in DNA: TGTGCCAGCAGTTACAACAGTAATCAGCCCCAGCATTTT. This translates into CASSYNSNQPQHF.

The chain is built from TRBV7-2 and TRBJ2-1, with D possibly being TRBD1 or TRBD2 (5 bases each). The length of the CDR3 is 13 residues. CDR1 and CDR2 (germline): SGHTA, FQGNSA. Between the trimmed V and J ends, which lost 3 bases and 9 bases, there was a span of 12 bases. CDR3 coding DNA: TGTGCCAGCAGCTTCTCGGGGCCCACTGAGCAGTTCTTC. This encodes CASSFSGPTEQFF.

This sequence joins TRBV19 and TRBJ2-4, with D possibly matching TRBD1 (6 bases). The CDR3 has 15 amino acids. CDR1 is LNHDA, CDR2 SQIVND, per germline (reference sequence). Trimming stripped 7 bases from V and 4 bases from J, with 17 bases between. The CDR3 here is CASTPLGALKNIQYF. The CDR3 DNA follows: TGTGCCAGTACCCCCCTGGGGGCACTAAAAAACATTCAGTACTTC.

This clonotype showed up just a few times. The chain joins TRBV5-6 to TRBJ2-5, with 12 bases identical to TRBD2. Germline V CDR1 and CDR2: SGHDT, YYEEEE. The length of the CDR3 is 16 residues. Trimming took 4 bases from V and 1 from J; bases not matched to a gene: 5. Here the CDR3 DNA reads TGTGCCAGCAGCACTGGACTAGCGGGGCCCCAAGAGACCCAGTACTTC. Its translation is CASSTGLAGPQETQYF.

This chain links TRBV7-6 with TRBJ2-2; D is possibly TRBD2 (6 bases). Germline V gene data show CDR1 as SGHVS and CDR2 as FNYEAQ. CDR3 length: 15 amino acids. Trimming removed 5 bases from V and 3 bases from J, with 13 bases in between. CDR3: CASSHEWRDTGELFF. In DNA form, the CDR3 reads TGTGCCAGCAGCCACGAATGGAGGGACACCGGGGAGCTGTTTTTT.

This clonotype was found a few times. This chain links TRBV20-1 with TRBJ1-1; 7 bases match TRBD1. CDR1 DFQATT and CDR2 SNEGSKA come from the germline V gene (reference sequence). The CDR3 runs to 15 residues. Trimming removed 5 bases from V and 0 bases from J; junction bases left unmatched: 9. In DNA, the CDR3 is TGCAGTGCTGGTTGGCGACAGGGAATGAACACTGAAGCTTTCTTT. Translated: CSAGWRQGMNTEAFF.

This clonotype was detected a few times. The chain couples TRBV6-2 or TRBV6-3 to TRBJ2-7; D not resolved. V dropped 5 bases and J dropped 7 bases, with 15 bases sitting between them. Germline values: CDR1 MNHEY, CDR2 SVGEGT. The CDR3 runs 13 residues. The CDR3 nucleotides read TGTGCCAGCAGTCGCACCAGGATCAGAGAGCAGTACGTC. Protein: CASSRTRIREQYV.

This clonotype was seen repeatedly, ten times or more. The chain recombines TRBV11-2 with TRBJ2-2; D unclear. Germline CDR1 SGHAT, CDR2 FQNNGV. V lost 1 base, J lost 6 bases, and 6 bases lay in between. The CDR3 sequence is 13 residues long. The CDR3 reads CASSLGDPGELFF. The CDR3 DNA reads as TGTGCCAGCAGCTTAGGGGATCCCGGGGAGCTGTTTTTT.

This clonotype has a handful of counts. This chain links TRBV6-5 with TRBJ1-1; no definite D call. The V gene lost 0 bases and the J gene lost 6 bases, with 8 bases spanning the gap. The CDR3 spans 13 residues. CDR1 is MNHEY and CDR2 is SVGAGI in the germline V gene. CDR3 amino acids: CASSYSGDPEAFF. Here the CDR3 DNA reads TGTGCCAGCAGTTACTCGGGAGACCCTGAAGCTTTCTTT.

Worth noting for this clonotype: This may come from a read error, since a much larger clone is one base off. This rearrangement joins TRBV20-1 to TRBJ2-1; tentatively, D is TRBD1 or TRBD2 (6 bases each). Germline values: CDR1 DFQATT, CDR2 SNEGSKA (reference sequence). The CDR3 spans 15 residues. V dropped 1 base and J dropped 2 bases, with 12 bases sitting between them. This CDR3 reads CSARAKEGAYNEQFF. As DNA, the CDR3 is TGCAGTGCTAGAGCCAAGGAGGGGGCCTACAATGAGCAGTTCTTC.

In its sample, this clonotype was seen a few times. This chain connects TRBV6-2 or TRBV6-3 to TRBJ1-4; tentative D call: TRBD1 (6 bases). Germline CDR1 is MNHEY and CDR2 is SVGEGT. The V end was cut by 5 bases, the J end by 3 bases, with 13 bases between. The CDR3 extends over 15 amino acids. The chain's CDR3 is CASSTPGHPNEKLFF. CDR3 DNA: TGTGCCAGCAGTACTCCGGGACACCCTAATGAAAAACTGTTTTTT.

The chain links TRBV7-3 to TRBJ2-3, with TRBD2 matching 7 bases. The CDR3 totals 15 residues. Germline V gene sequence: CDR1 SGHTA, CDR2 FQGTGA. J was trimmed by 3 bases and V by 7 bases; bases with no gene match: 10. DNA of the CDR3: TGTGCCAGCACCCTAGGCGGGGGAAGTACAGATACGCAGTATTTT. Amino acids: CASTLGGGSTDTQYF.

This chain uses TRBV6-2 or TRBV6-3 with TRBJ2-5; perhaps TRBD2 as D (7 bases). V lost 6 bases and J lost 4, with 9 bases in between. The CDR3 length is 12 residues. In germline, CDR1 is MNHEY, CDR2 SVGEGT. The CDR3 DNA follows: TGTGCCAGCAGCGCGGGGGCAGAGACCCAGTACTTC. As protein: CASSAGAETQYF.

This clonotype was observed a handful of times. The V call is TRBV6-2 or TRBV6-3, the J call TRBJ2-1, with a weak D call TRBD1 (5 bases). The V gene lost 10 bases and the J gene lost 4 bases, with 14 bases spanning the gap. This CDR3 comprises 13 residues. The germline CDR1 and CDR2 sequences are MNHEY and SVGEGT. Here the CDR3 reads CATLRDQYNEQFF. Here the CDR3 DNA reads TGTGCCACCCTCAGGGATCAGTACAATGAGCAGTTCTTC.

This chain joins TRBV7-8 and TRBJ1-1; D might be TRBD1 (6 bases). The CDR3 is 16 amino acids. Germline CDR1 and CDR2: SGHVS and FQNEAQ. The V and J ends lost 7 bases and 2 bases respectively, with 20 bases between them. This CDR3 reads CASNQRAGDFNTEAFF. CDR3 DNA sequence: TGTGCCAGCAACCAAAGGGCAGGGGACTTTAACACTGAAGCTTTCTTT.

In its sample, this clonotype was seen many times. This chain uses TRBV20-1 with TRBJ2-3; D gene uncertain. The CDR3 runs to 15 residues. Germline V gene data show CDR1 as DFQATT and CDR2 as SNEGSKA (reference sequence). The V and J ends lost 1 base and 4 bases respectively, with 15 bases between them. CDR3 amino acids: CSARVSQFEADTQYF. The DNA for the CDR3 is TGCAGTGCTAGAGTATCTCAATTTGAGGCAGATACGCAGTATTTT.

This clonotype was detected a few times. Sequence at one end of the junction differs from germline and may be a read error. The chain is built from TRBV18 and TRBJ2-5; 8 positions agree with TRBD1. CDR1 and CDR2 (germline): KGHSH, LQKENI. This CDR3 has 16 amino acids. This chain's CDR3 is CASAPRNTGGKETQYF. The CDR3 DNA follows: TGTGCCAGCGCACCCAGAAATACAGGGGGGAAAGAGACCCAGTACTTC.

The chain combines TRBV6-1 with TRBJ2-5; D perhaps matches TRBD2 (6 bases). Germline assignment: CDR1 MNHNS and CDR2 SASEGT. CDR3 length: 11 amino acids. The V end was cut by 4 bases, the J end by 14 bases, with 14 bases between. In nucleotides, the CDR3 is TGTGCCAGCAGTGTCCGGGACTTCGGTTACTTC. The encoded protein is CASSVRDFGYF.

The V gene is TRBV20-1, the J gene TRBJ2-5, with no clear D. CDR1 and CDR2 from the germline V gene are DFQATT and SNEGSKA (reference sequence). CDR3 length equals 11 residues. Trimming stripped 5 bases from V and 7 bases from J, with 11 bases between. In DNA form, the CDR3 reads TGCAGTGCTCAATCCGTGGGGACCCAGTACTTC. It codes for CSAQSVGTQYF.

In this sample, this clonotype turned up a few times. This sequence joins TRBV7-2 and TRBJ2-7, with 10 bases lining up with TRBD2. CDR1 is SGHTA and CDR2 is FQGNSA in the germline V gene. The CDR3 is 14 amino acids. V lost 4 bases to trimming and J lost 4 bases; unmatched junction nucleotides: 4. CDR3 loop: CASSSGLARYEQYF. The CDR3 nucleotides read TGTGCCAGCAGCTCGGGACTAGCGCGTTACGAGCAGTACTTC.

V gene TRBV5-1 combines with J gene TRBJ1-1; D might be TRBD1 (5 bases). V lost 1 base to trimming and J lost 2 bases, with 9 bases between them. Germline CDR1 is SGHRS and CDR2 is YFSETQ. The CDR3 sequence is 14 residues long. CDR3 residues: CASSLRGANTEAFF. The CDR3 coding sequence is TGCGCCAGCAGCTTGAGAGGGGCCAACACTGAAGCTTTCTTT.

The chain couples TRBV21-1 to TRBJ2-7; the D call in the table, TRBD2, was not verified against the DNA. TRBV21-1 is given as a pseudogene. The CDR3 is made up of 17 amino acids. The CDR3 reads CASSKWGGALSSYEQYF. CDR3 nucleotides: TGTGCCAGCAGCAAATGGGGAGGGGCCTTAAGCTCCTACGAGCAGTACTTC.

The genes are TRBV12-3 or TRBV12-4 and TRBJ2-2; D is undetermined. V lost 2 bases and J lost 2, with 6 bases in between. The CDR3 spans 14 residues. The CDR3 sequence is CASSLSINTGELFF. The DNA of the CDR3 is TGTGCCAGCAGTTTAAGTATAAACACCGGGGAGCTGTTTTTT.

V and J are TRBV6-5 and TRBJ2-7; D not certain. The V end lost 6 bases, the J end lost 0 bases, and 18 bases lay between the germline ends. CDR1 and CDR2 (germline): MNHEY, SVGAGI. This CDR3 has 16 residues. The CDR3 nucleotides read TGTGCCAGCAGGCCAGAACGTGGGTTAAGCTCCTACGAGCAGTACTTC. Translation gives CASRPERGLSSYEQYF.

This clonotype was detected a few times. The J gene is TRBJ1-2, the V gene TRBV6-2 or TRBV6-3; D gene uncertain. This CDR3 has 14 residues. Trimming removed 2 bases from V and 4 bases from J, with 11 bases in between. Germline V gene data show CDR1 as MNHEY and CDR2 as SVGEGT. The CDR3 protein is CASSYRSVPYGYTF. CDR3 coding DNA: TGTGCCAGCAGTTACCGCTCAGTACCCTATGGCTACACCTTC.